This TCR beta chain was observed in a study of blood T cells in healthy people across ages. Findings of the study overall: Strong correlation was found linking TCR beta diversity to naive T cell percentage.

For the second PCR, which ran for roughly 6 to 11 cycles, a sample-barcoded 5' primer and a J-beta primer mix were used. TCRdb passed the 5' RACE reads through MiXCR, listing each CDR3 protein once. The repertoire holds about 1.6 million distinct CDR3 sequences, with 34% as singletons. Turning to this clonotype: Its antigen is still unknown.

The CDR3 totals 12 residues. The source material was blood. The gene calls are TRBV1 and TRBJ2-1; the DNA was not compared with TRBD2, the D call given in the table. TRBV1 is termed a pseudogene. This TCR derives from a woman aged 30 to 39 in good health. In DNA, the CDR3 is TGCACCAGCATACTAGTCTACAATGAGCAGTTCTTC. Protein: CTSILVYNEQFF.